These T cell receptor beta chains were read from a single sample in a study of T cell changes during pregnancy in multiple sclerosis. The protocol was immunoSEQ multiplex PCR, while the TCRdb copy is restricted to in-frame clones and leaves out a portion. The sample lists tens of thousands of clones; 94% were seen once. The source material was peripheral blood, sampled in the third trimester of pregnancy. The receptors stem from a female donor with multiple sclerosis, enrolled in a pregnancy study. CDR3s include the opening cysteine and the closing phenylalanine or tryptophan. Fields, in order: CDR3 protein, CDR3 DNA, J gene, V gene, D gene, clone size. D genes are given only for firm matches. A row's size may be missing; if present it is once, few, many or a size class.

CASRLAGDGEQYF	TGCGCCAGCAGGCTAGCGGGAGACGGCGAGCAGTACTTC	TRBJ2-7	TRBV4-1	TRBD2	.
CAISAGGRGTDTQYF	TGTGCCATCAGTGCGGGCGGAAGAGGGACAGATACGCAGTATTTT	TRBJ2-3	TRBV10-3	.	.
CASSPTGGDSYEQYF	TGTGCCAGCAGCCCCACAGGGGGTGATTCCTACGAGCAGTACTTC	TRBJ2-7	TRBV11-2	TRBD1	.
CASSILAGGGNEQFF	TGTGCCAGTAGTATCCTAGCGGGGGGGGGTAATGAGCAGTTCTTC	TRBJ2-1	TRBV19	TRBD2	.
CASKLGQIVHGYTF	TGTGCCAGCAAACTGGGACAAATCGTCCATGGCTACACCTTC	TRBJ1-2	TRBV6-1	.	.
CASSVAGAKEQFF	TGTGCCAGCAGCGTAGCGGGAGCAAAGGAGCAGTTCTTC	TRBJ2-1	TRBV9	.	.
CASSSRTLGTEAFF	TGTGCCAGCAGCTCGCGGACTCTGGGGACTGAAGCTTTCTTT	TRBJ1-1	TRBV5-4	.	.
CASSPGLLANTDTQYF	TGTGCCAGCAGCCCCGGTCTACTAGCTAACACAGATACGCAGTATTTT	TRBJ2-3	TRBV9	.	.
CASSLGGLNYGYTF	TGTGCCAGCAGCCTGGGGGGGCTAAACTATGGCTACACCTTC	TRBJ1-2	TRBV7-9	.	.
CASSVGQDTDTQYF	TGCGCCAGCAGTGTCGGACAAGACACAGATACGCAGTATTTT	TRBJ2-3	TRBV10-2	.	.
CASSLRENYGYTF	TGTGCCAGCAGTTTGCGGGAAAACTATGGCTACACCTTC	TRBJ1-2	TRBV27	.	once
CASKAGGPINEQFF	TGTGCCAGCAAGGCGGGAGGACCAATCAATGAGCAGTTCTTC	TRBJ2-1	TRBV2	TRBD2	.
CASRVSQGPNIQYF	TGTGCCAGCAGGGTTAGTCAGGGCCCGAACATTCAGTACTTC	TRBJ2-4	TRBV6-5	.	once
CASSQDSLRGAVHGYTF	TGTGCCAGCAGCCAAGATAGCTTGCGGGGCGCTGTGCATGGCTACACCTTC	TRBJ1-2	TRBV4-2	.	few
CASRGMNTEAFF	TGTGCCAGCCGGGGGATGAACACTGAAGCTTTCTTT	TRBJ1-1	TRBV5-4	.	.